This TCR beta chain comes out of a study of early stage breast cancer tumors. Notes on the study in general: Tumors had about 2.5-fold higher T cell density and higher clonality than adjacent normal breast tissue. Tumor and normal breast were distinguished via blood comparison in about 90% of the 16 patients.

On this clone itself: The antigen remains unidentified.

The germline gives CDR1 LNHDA, CDR2 SQIVND (reference sequence). The CDR3 is 17 residues long. Trimming removed 4 bases from V and 2 bases from J; junction bases left unmatched: 7. Generated by immunoSEQ multiplex PCR, the TCRdb table keeps only in-frame clones and is missing some. This table holds 50,000 to 75,000 clones, about 83% found once. Sequences were obtained from blood. The receptor comes from a person aged 30 to 40 with breast cancer. The chain uses TRBV19 and TRBJ2-5; 13 bases map to TRBD2. CDR3 in amino acids: CASSTLGLAGAQETQYF. The CDR3 coding sequence is TGTGCCAGTAGTACCCTCGGACTAGCGGGGGCGCAAGAGACCCAGTACTTC. The full variable domain, in which reference TRBV19 and TRBJ2-5 provide the parts outside the CDR3, is DGGITQSPKYLFRKEGQNVTLSCEQNLNHDAMYWYRQDPGQGLRLIYYSQIVNDFQKGDIAEGYSVSREKKESFPLTVTSAQKNPTAFYLCASSTLGLAGAQETQYFGPGTRLLVL.